This entry lists 20 T cell receptor beta chains sequenced from one sample in a study of T cell repertoires in cytomegalovirus infection. TCRdb re-called the reads with MiXCR, one entry per CDR3 protein. The sample records more than 140,000 distinct CDR3 sequences, under 8.5% being singletons. Sequencing input: PBMCs. All receptors come from a human donor in good health (CMV status not recorded). Some clones in this sample may be carry-over from other donors' samples.

This clonotype was recorded at least ten times. V gene TRBV11-1 combines with J gene TRBJ2-3, with a weak D call TRBD2 (7 bases). The CDR3 has 16 residues. Germline V CDR1 and CDR2: SGHAT, FQDESV (reference sequence). V was pared by 6 bases and J by 1 base, with 17 bases between. The CDR3 DNA sequence: TGTGCCAGCAGTTTCTTCTCCGGGGGGCGCACAGATACGCAGTATTTT. Protein: CASSFFSGGRTDTQYF.

This rearrangement joins TRBV29-1 to TRBJ1-1, with D hard to call. The CDR3 contains 15 residues. Trimming left V 7 bases short and J 1 base short, with 19 bases between. Germline-derived CDR1 and CDR2 are SQVTM and ANQGSEA. The CDR3 spells CSGPIPIRRNTEAFF. DNA for the CDR3: TGCAGCGGTCCCATCCCGATAAGAAGGAACACTGAAGCTTTCTTT.

This clonotype appeared a few times. The V and J genes are TRBV4-3 and TRBJ1-4, with D maybe TRBD1 (6 bases). Germline V gene sequence: CDR1 LGHNA, CDR2 YSLEER. The CDR3 spans 16 residues. V lost 1 base and J 7 bases, leaving 16 bases between the germline ends. CDR3 nucleotides: TGCGCCAGCAGCCAAGGAGCGCGGGGGCGAAGTGAAAAACTGTTTTTT. Translated, it gives CASSQGARGRSEKLFF.

A few counts support this clonotype. J is TRBJ1-1 and V is TRBV7-2; D is possibly TRBD1 (6 bases). Looked up from germline, CDR1 is SGHTA and CDR2 is FQGNSA. CDR3 length equals 18 residues. V was cut by 3 bases and J by 1 base, with 21 bases left in between. The CDR3 nucleotides read TGTGCCAGCAGCTTGAGTGGCTCGCGTGGACAGACGAACACTGAAGCTTTCTTT. This sequence encodes CASSLSGSRGQTNTEAFF.

The table lists this clonotype with many counts. The chain links TRBV9 to TRBJ1-3, with D perhaps TRBD1 (5 bases). Germline V lookup: CDR1 SGDLS, CDR2 YYNGEE. This CDR3 comprises 16 residues. V dropped 3 bases and J dropped 0 bases, with 13 bases sitting between them. CDR3 bases: TGTGCCAGCAGCGCCGGGGACGCTCTCTCTGGAAACACCATATATTTT. This codes for CASSAGDALSGNTIYF.

This clonotype was picked up many times. This chain connects TRBV7-3 to TRBJ2-1; the D gene is possibly TRBD1 (6 bases). V gave up 5 bases and J gave up 0 bases, with 11 bases separating them. Germline values: CDR1 SGHTA, CDR2 FQGTGA. CDR3 length: 15 amino acids. CDR3 region: CASSRGGSSYNEQFF. The CDR3 DNA reads as TGTGCCAGCAGCCGTGGGGGCAGCTCCTACAATGAGCAGTTCTTC. The full variable domain, in which reference TRBV7-3 and TRBJ2-1 provide the parts outside the CDR3, is GAGVSQTPSNKVTEKGKYVELRCDPISGHTALYWYRQSLGQGPEFLIYFQGTGAADDSGLPNDRFFAVRPEGSVSTLKIQRTERGDSAVYLCASSRGGSSYNEQFFGPGTRLTVL.

The chain carries TRBV14 and TRBJ2-7; D not resolved. Per the germline V gene, CDR1 is SGHDN and CDR2 is FVKESK. V dropped 4 bases and J dropped 4 bases, with 8 bases sitting between them. The CDR3 totals 12 residues. CDR3 region: CASSPDLYEQYF. CDR3 nucleotide sequence: TGTGCCAGCAGCCCCGATCTGTACGAGCAGTACTTC.

In its sample, this clonotype was seen a few times. The V gene is TRBV28, the J gene TRBJ1-5; TRBD1 aligns across 8 bases. The CDR3 length is 14 residues. Germline CDR1 reads MDHEN; CDR2 reads SYDVKM. J was trimmed by 7 bases and V by 4 bases; bases with no gene match: 6. CDR3 sequence (DNA): TGTGCCAGCAGTTACGGACAGGGACAACAGCCCCAGCATTTT. It yields the protein CASSYGQGQQPQHF.

The table lists this clonotype with a few counts. CDR3 sequence (DNA): TGCGCCAGCAGCTTGGAACTAGCGGGGGGTACTAGCACAGATACGCAGTATTTT. The encoded protein is CASSLELAGGTSTDTQYF. The rearrangement joins TRBV5-1 to TRBJ2-3; 12 bases agree with TRBD2. From germline, CDR1 is SGHRS and CDR2 YFSETQ. The CDR3 covers 18 residues. The V and J ends lost 0 bases and 0 bases, in that order; junction bases with no gene match: 5.

The sample holds many counts of this clonotype. The rearrangement uses TRBV28 and TRBJ1-2; D possibly corresponds to TRBD1 (6 bases). CDR3 length equals 15 residues. V shed 5 bases and J shed 6 bases, with 19 bases lying between them. Germline lookup yields CDR1 MDHEN and CDR2 SYDVKM. The CDR3 sequence is CASSPRQAGIHGYTF. CDR3 coding DNA: TGTGCCAGCAGTCCAAGACAGGCGGGGATACATGGCTACACCTTC.

This clonotype was seen at least ten times. The chain couples TRBV19 to TRBJ1-1, with 8 bases fitting TRBD1. Losses at the gene ends were 5 bases for V and 6 bases for J; bases not matched to a gene: 11. The CDR3 is made up of 15 amino acids. CDR1 and CDR2 (germline): LNHDA, SQIVND (reference sequence). The CDR3 nucleotides are TGTGCCAGTAGTGCCCGACAGGGGCGAGGAGCTGAAGCTTTCTTT. As protein: CASSARQGRGAEAFF.

V usage is TRBV20-1 and J usage is TRBJ1-2; tentative D call: TRBD1 (6 bases). Germline-derived CDR1 and CDR2 are DFQATT and SNEGSKA (reference sequence). This CDR3 is built from 15 residues. Between the trimmed V and J ends, which lost 1 base and 2 bases, there was a span of 14 bases. As DNA, the CDR3 is TGCAGTGCTAGAGCGGACAGTACCTCCAACTATGGCTACACCTTC. It translates to CSARADSTSNYGYTF.

This clonotype was found many times. This chain links TRBV7-3 with TRBJ1-1, with no clear D. The CDR3 spans 13 residues. V shed 5 bases and J shed 6 bases, with 13 bases lying between them. Germline loops: CDR1 SGHTA, CDR2 FQGTGA. DNA for the CDR3: TGTGCCAGCAGCCCCCTACGCGGTCCTGAAGCTTTCTTT. It yields the protein CASSPLRGPEAFF.

The chain recombines TRBV2 with TRBJ2-5; 12 bases match TRBD1. The V gene's germline CDR1 is SNHLY and CDR2 FYNNEI. The V gene end was trimmed by 7 bases and the J gene end by 4 bases; junction bases not matched to a gene: 4. CDR3 length equals 14 residues. CDR3 loop: CASTGTGGRETQYF. In DNA form, the CDR3 reads TGTGCCAGCACAGGGACAGGGGGCCGAGAGACCCAGTACTTC.

This clonotype was seen ten or more times. This rearrangement joins TRBV7-2 to TRBJ2-2; possible D gene TRBD2, 6 bases. The V gene's germline CDR1 is SGHTA and CDR2 FQGNSA. Trimming removed 1 base at V and 4 bases at J, with 10 bases between. The CDR3 is made up of 15 amino acids. The CDR3: CASSLVRERTGELFF. The CDR3 DNA follows: TGTGCCAGCAGCTTAGTCCGGGAGCGCACCGGGGAGCTGTTTTTT.

The sample holds many counts of this clonotype. The rearrangement uses TRBV7-8 and TRBJ1-5; D unresolved. The CDR3 spans 16 residues. Germline V gene data show CDR1 as SGHVS and CDR2 as FQNEAQ. The ends were cut back, 1 base at V and 4 bases at J, with 14 bases in the middle. This CDR3 is CASSLGRLSRNQPQHF. The CDR3 nucleotides read TGTGCCAGCAGCTTAGGGCGGCTATCGAGAAATCAGCCCCAGCATTTT. Based on the CDR3 plus reference TRBV7-8 and TRBJ1-5, the full variable domain is GAGVSQSPRYKVAKRGQDVALRCDPISGHVSLFWYQQALGQGPEFLTYFQNEAQLDKSGLPSDRFFAERPEGSVSTLKIQRTQQEDSAVYLCASSLGRLSRNQPQHFGDGTRLSIL.

This clonotype was counted ten times or more. The V call is TRBV4-3, the J call TRBJ2-3; 10 positions agree with TRBD2. Germline V gene data show CDR1 as LGHNA and CDR2 as YSLEER. J gave up 2 bases and V 1 base, and 3 bases lay outside the gene matches. The length of the CDR3 is 16 residues. The CDR3 nucleotides read TGCGCCAGCAGCCAAGGGACTAGCGGAACCACAGATACGCAGTATTTT. Protein product: CASSQGTSGTTDTQYF.

V gene TRBV28 combines with J gene TRBJ1-6; D not resolved. V was shortened by 5 bases and J by 10 bases, with 18 bases between the two germline ends. Germline CDR1 reads MDHEN; CDR2 reads SYDVKM. CDR3 length: 15 amino acids. This CDR3 is CASSPRGAPNSPLHF. The CDR3 bases are TGTGCCAGCAGTCCTCGAGGAGCACCAAACTCACCCCTCCACTTT. The complete variable domain, with remaining parts taken from reference TRBV28 and TRBJ1-6, reads DVKVTQSSRYLVKRTGEKVFLECVQDMDHENMFWYRQDPGLGLRLIYFSYDVKMKEKGDIPEGYSVSREKKERFSLILESASTNQTSMYLCASSPRGAPNSPLHFGNGTRLTVT.

V is TRBV6-1 and J is TRBJ2-5; D perhaps matches TRBD1 (6 bases). The CDR3 has 13 amino acids. Trimming pared 7 bases from V and 5 bases from J, leaving 14 bases between. The germline V gene has CDR1 MNHNS and CDR2 SASEGT. The CDR3 region is CASTVWGLETQYF. The CDR3 coding sequence is TGTGCCAGCACCGTCTGGGGGCTGGAGACCCAGTACTTC.

This rearrangement joins TRBV5-8 to TRBJ2-3, with 7 bases matching TRBD2. Germline trimming cut 0 bases from V and 1 base from J; bases unmatched to any gene: 5. The CDR3 sequence is 16 residues long. CDR1 is SGHTS, CDR2 YDEGEE, per germline. The CDR3 DNA follows: TGTGCCAGCAGCTTGGGGAGCGGGGTTGGCACAGATACGCAGTATTTT. Amino acids: CASSLGSGVGTDTQYF.